What follows is one TCR beta chain and its context. Its specificity is not known. The CDR3 loop spans 16 amino acids. Germline-derived CDR1 and CDR2 are SGHTA and FQGNSA. Unmatched junction bases numbered 15, after V lost 10 bases and J lost 3 bases. The entry originates in a study of fetal regulatory T cell absence and autoimmunity. On the study more broadly: Exocrine pancreas autoimmunity occurred in IPEX patients lacking clinical diabetes.

Study-level points and caveats: Cord blood and pancreas showed broadly similar TRB gene family usage. Oligoclonal TCR enrichment in pancreas over cord blood reached over 90-fold for some clones.

The assay was run at survey level. Data came from immunoSEQ multiplex PCR; TCRdb stores just in-frame clones and leaves some out. Here the sample spans approximately 46,000 clones, approximately 83% being singletons. Sequencing was performed on cord blood. The chain employs TRBV7-2 and TRBJ2-7; 10 bases map to TRBD2. The sequence came from a newborn boy with IPEX syndrome. The CDR3 DNA reads TGTGCCACCGGGGTCCTAGCGGGGGTACTAGACTACGAGCAGTACTTC. Its translation is CATGVLAGVLDYEQYF.